This T cell receptor (beta chain) was documented in a study of T cells in Graves' hyperthyroidism and ophthalmopathy (dated by TCRdb to about 2019). With regard to the full study: Peripheral blood samples were taken at initial diagnosis, before any treatment was given. In about 6 Graves' hyperthyroidism patients, the study also compared T-cell repertoires from thyroid tissue with T-cell repertoires from blood. For training and testing, the 100 or so patients in the discovery cohort were randomly divided in a 7:3 ratio. Once sampling was done, hyperthyroidism patients were given methimazole at a starting dose of 30 mg daily, whereas ophthalmopathy patients were given high-dose intravenous methylprednisolone. The paper reports TCR Vbeta CDR3 sequencing of approximately 130 peripheral blood samples: some 41 ophthalmopathy, fewer than 80 hyperthyroidism and approximately 17 progressor patients. An independent validation cohort of around 19 hyperthyroidism patients and approximately 15 patients who later progressed to ophthalmopathy tested prospective prediction of ophthalmopathy. To identify TCR V-J signatures that set the groups apart, the researchers used a discovery cohort of more than 95 patients, made up of about 44 with Graves' ophthalmopathy and 57 with stable Graves' hyperthyroidism. Here is what the overall study found, with its caveats: No statistical method was used to fix the sample size in advance, and group allocation was not hidden from the investigators. In validation, the model predicted progression to ophthalmopathy with over 60% sensitivity and approximately 74% specificity, a median of roughly seven months before onset. Blood samples also contained most of the expanded thyroid clonotypes (frequency above 0.001), which suggests that blood repertoires may reflect thyroid immune responses. A 13 V-J signature model separated ophthalmopathy from stable hyperthyroidism, with 87.88% sensitivity and about 81% specificity in cross-validation and 80%/75% in testing.

Unmatched junction bases come to 9, with V trimmed by 4 bases and J by 5 bases. Including the terminal cysteine and phenylalanine, the CDR3 comprises 16 residues. CDR3 DNA is the only sequence kept; it has 48 bases, read in frame from the first base. TCR beta CDR3 regions were amplified from RNA transcripts. The first round of RT-PCR for the TCR CDR3 was performed with the HTBI primer set and the Qiagen OneStep RT-PCR kit. The libraries were constructed in a second round of multiplex PCR and then size-selected and purified. The libraries were sequenced on an Illumina HiSeq2000 using paired-end 100 bp reads. In the original analysis: SOAPnuke was used to process the raw data, with reads discarded if the reads contained adapters or uncalled bases, had a mean Phred below 15, or lacked an exact constant-primer or identifier match. High-quality paired reads were merged using COPE v1.2.5, and each unique nucleotide sequence was defined as a clonotype. Clonotypes were aligned to IMGT TRBV, TRBD and TRBJ reference segments using MiTCR v1.1. Analysis was restricted to V-J combinations with a frequency above 0.0001, which covered over 98% of repertoires. A TCS score was defined as the ratio between F50 (clonal expansion) and ExV (chaos), using BLOSUM62-based TCRdist between CDR3 peptides within each V-J. Welch's t-statistics and random forest reduced fewer than 600 V-J features to some 14, which were used in a naive Bayes classifier (R e1071). TCRdb handled the public reads itself, with Q25 trimming in fastp and clone calling in MiXCR, and kept productive beta chains. Rows with a matching CDR3 protein are joined into one entry that keeps the most common DNA and genes. TCRdb's processing, not the study's, gives the V and J calls here. The sample table lists 600,000 to 900,000 distinct CDR3 sequences, 16% of them with a count of one. The top ten hold approximately 8.4% of the sample.

Graves' hyperthyroidism was defined as stable when no progression to ophthalmopathy occurred over 18 months of follow-up. The hyperthyroidism patients were between 18 and 65 years old and newly diagnosed, with a disease duration of less than 2 months. Patients with uncontrolled infections, other autoimmune diseases, pregnancy or lactation were excluded. Diagnoses were based on clinical symptoms, serum thyroxine and TRAb, thyroid ultrasound and orbital computed tomography. PBMCs were isolated from roughly 10 ml of fresh peripheral blood by Ficoll-Paque density gradient centrifugation. Trizol reagent was used to extract total RNA, and RNA quality was then checked on an Agilent 2100 Bioanalyzer. At least ten counts were recorded for this clonotype. This clone's antigen is unknown. The input lacks base qualities; no much larger clone sits a single base away.

The sequence joins TRBV12-3 or TRBV12-4 to TRBJ2-3; 10 central nucleotides agree with TRBD2. The sample comprised blood. The sequence derives from a young man with Graves' hyperthyroidism. CDR3 sequence: CASSSASGRRGDTQYF. The bases are TGTGCCAGCAGTTCTGCTAGCGGGAGAAGGGGAGATACGCAGTATTTT.